This entry concerns a single TCR beta chain. The target of this receptor is not known. No clone much larger than this one lies a single base away; base qualities are absent. This entry comes from a study of T-cell memory formation after mild COVID-19 (dated by TCRdb to about 2021). In the study overall: TCR sequence clusters from the two donors were found to be largely donor specific. Two young, previously healthy adult volunteers made up the cohort, one male and one female. In a couple of donors, T-cell clones that expanded and contracted after mild COVID-19 were tracked by sequencing TCRalpha and TCRbeta repertoires over time.

Trimming costs V 0 bases and J 2 bases, and their ends lie 17 bases apart. The cysteine opens and the phenylalanine closes a CDR3 of 17 amino acids. Only CDR3 DNA remains: 51 bases, in frame from the first base. Looking up the germline V gene yields CDR1 SGHRS and CDR2 YFSETQ. Ficoll-Paque density gradient centrifugation was the method used to isolate PBMCs. Results and caveats for the whole study, not just this receptor: SARS-CoV-2 specificity was not confirmed for the second-wave clones peaking on day 37. Balanced CD4/CD8 phenotypes were observed for clones contracting from day 15 to 85, whereas a bias towards CD4+ was observed for a second wave of clones expanding from day 15 to 37. Contracting CD4+ clones were located mainly in the CM and EM memory subsets, whereas CD8+ clones were found to be enriched in EMRA. Only a couple of mild cases were covered in the study, and larger cohorts including severe cases with pre-infection samples were considered necessary. Some responding clones were detected in pre-infection memory, suggesting pre-existing cross-reactive memory T cells joined the SARS-CoV-2 response.

Sequencing used an Illumina NovaSeq 6000. TCRalpha and TCRbeta cDNA libraries were constructed by 5'RACE with constant-segment primers, with sample barcodes and unique molecular identifiers being introduced. Trizol reagent was used to extract RNA from every sample. Amplification of the libraries took two PCR steps, and the second step added a second sample barcode plus Illumina TruSeq adapters. The libraries were sequenced on an Illumina NovaSeq using 2 x 150 bp paired-end reads. The original pipeline was this. Reads were demultiplexed and collapsed into UMI-guided consensus sequences with migec v1.2.7. Using mixcr v2.1.11, the UMI consensuses were aligned to TRA and TRB V and J templates and assembled into clonotypes. A clonotype was counted as expanded or contracted only when both edgeR and NoisET called the clonotype significant, with the noise models trained on biological replicates. edgeR calls used a false discovery rate-adjusted p below 0.01 and a log2 fold-change threshold of 1. As an exploratory analysis of dynamics, max-normalized trajectories of the 1000 most abundant clonotypes were examined with PCA combined with hierarchical clustering. Separately sequenced CD4+ and CD8+ repertoires were used to assign the CD4 or CD8 phenotype of responding clones. Through fastp at Q25 and MiXCR, TCRdb rebuilt clones from the public reads, retaining in-frame beta chains. Rows with one shared CDR3 protein collapse into an entry with the most common genes and DNA. TCRdb, not the original authors, processed these V and J calls. The sample data list 35,000 to 45,000 distinct CDR3 sequences, and 6% to 8% of these were observed just once. The biggest ten clones account for roughly 1.4% of the sample.

This TCR was sampled from a man in his late teens or twenties who had mild COVID-19 (a few samples of this study predate the infection). The sample titles of this study are shuffled in the database, so cell type and time point are left out; the donor was told from shared clones. The chain is assembled from TRBV5-1 and TRBJ2-5; TRBD2 could be the D gene, as 6 bases match. Source material: PBMCs or a T cell subset sorted from them (not recorded which). The CDR3: CASSLVPPGLNQETQYF. The nucleotide sequence reads as follows: TGCGCCAGCAGCTTGGTACCCCCGGGACTCAATCAAGAGACCCAGTACTTC.